This is a list of T cell receptor beta chains from one sample in a study of T-cell memory formation after mild COVID-19. Via MiXCR, TCRdb re-called the 5' RACE reads, giving one row per CDR3 protein. The table has 40,000 to 55,000 distinct CDR3 sequences, 12% seen once. The sequenced sample consisted of PBMCs or a T cell subset sorted from them (not recorded which). Source of these receptors: a man between 18 and 35 years old who had mild COVID-19 (a few samples of this study predate the infection). Cell type and time point are not known. CDR3s leave out the opening cysteine and the closing phenylalanine or tryptophan. Each record gives: clone size, V gene, CDR3 protein. Some rows mark clone size as missing; the rest say once, few, many or name a class of expanded clone.

>many|TRBV7-9
ASSSRGSLVAGELF
>many|TRBV12-3/TRBV12-4
ASRDPYLRQGDQETQY
>few|TRBV4-3
ASSQGRGRWGIQY
>few|TRBV5-4
ASKSSTDTQY
>few|TRBV20-1
STQGTGISTDTQY
>many|TRBV5-4
ASSSYTGELF
>few|TRBV7-9
ASSPDGNRGAYNSPLH
>medium-sized|TRBV10-3
AISEPRAGFVLT
>-|TRBV21-1
ASSMTRVGQETQY
>few|TRBV19
ASSPRLAGTSSYNEQF
>many|TRBV19
ASSIRSGGPWETQY
>few|TRBV12-3/TRBV12-4
ASSFGQGTYEQY
>-|TRBV4-1
ASSPRQGVRTTEMNTEAF
>-|TRBV6-5
ASSEGLSEAF
>few|TRBV6-5
ASSPDRARPIQY
>-|TRBV18
ASSLNRGTGFSYNEQF
>-|TRBV7-2
ASRDPGAYNEQF
>few|TRBV6-2/TRBV6-3
ASGSSYEQY
>-|TRBV7-2
ASSLGAGVYNEQF
>few|TRBV5-5
ASSLDMWEATPFEAF
>many|TRBV2
ASSDVGGSDQPQH
>many|TRBV29-1
SVGTSGGVETQY
>-|TRBV7-2
ASSFNSGGRLGTDTQY
>many|TRBV18
ASSPPQLAIPRELF
>many|TRBV4-1
ASRQRGGLAGTEETQY
>-|TRBV5-1
ASSLAGGDSGETQY
>few|TRBV20-1
SARVPTGANEKLF
>-|TRBV20-1
SARGKTGMGETQY
>few|TRBV10-1
ASSESYGEPQH
>-|TRBV4-2
ASSQGPTGSSTEAF
>medium-sized|TRBV20-1
SARSGSPQETQY
>many|TRBV5-1
ASSLAVQGASDTQY
>-|TRBV4-3
ARSQGTYQETQY
>-|TRBV7-2
ASSATGGSNQPQH
>-|TRBV7-2
ASSSGTSPEQF
>many|TRBV10-1
ASSEGETQY
>-|TRBV5-1
ASSYLTKDFSQY
>many|TRBV7-2
ASRPAFGTDTQY
>many|TRBV3-1
ASSQGLADTQY
>few|TRBV5-5
ASSPGGSTSNQPQH
>few|TRBV4-1
ASSQDPGGGITGELF
>many|TRBV5-5
ASSLAEGGHLDTQY
>many|TRBV18
ASSGTSGSYEQY
>few|TRBV12-3/TRBV12-4
ASSLRTDYGYT
>few|TRBV18
ASSLDRGHQQPQH
>-|TRBV20-1
SSLEAQTQY
>-|TRBV18
ASSPQARSTDTQY
>-|TRBV6-1
ASTLPDTQY
>many|TRBV6-2/TRBV6-3
ASTSGAYNEQF
>-|TRBV6-6
ASSHRGTEAF
>many|TRBV9
ASSKRLAGPTDTQY
>-|TRBV20-1
SAADRVVKETQY
>-|TRBV19
ASSIHPSEAF
>few|TRBV18
ASSPRGASNQPQH
>-|TRBV4-3
ASSQDREGRASGELF
>few|TRBV7-3
ASSPRGGTLNEQF